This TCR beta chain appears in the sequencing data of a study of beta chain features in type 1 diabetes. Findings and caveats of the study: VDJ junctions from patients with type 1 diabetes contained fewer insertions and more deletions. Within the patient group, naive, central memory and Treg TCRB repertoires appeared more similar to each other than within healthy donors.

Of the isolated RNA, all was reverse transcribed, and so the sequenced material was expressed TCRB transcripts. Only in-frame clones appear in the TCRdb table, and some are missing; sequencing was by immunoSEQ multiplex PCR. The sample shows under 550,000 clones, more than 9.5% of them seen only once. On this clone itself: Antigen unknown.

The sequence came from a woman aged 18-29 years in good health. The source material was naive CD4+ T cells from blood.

The CDR3 DNA reads as TGTGCCAGCAGTTACCTCGGACAGGGAGAATACGAGCAGTACTTC. The encoded protein is CASSYLGQGEYEQYF. V and J are TRBV6-6 and TRBJ2-7, with 8 bases lining up with TRBD1. Looked up from germline, CDR1 is MNHNY and CDR2 is SVGAGI (reference sequence). The CDR3 spans 15 residues. V was clipped by 2 bases and J by 4 bases; unmatched bases: 7.